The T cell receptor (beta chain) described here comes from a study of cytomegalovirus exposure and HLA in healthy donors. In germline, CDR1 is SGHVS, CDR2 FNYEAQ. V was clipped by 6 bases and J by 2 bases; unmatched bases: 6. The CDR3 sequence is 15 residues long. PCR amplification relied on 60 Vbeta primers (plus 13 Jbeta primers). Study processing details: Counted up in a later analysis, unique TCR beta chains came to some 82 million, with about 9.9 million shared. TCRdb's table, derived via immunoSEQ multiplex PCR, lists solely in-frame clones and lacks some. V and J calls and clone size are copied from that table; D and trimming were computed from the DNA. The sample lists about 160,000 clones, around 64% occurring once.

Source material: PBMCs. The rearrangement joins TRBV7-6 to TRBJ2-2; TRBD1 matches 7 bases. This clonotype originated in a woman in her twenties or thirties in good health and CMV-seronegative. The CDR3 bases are TGTGCCAGCAGTAGGACAGGCCCTAACACCGGGGAGCTGTTTTTT. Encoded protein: CASSRTGPNTGELFF. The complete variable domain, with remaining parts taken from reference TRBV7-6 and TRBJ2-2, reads GAGVSQSPRYKVTKRGQDVALRCDPISGHVSLYWYRQALGQGPEFLTYFNYEAQQDKSGLPNDRFSAERPEGSISTLTIQRTEQRDSAMYRCASSRTGPNTGELFFGEGSRLTVL.